The clone carrying this T cell receptor (beta chain) was seen at least ten times. This entry belongs to a study of blood T cells in healthy people across ages. Together with a sample-barcoded 5' primer, a J-beta primer mix was included in a second PCR lasting roughly 6 to 12 cycles. TCRdb ran MiXCR on the 5' RACE reads and lists one entry per CDR3 protein. The sample yields hundreds of thousands of distinct CDR3 sequences, 29% seen once. CDR3 size: 14 residues. Germline assignment: CDR1 SGHTA and CDR2 FQGNSA. J was trimmed by 4 bases and V by 4 bases; bases with no gene match: 2. The sequenced material came from blood. This rearrangement joins TRBV7-2 to TRBJ2-3; 10 bases agree with TRBD2. The sequence was collected from a woman aged 80 or over in good health. The CDR3 bases are TGTGCCAGCAGCTCGGGACTAGCGTCAGATACGCAGTATTTT. This encodes CASSSGLASDTQYF.